The 27 T cell receptor beta chains given below trace back to one sample, sequenced in a study of CD8 T cells in ankylosing spondylitis. These receptors' targets are unknown. Regarding the study as a whole: Apparently characteristic of ankylosing spondylitis blood was a TCR beta motif (eight highly homologous variants).

Each CDR3 protein gets one entry after TCRdb re-called the 5' RACE reads with MiXCR. The data hold some 220,000 distinct CDR3 sequences, with 7.3% observed a single time. Sequenced sample: blood, either unsorted or a sorted T cell fraction (not recorded which). These receptors all come from a male donor with ankylosing spondylitis.

There are many counts of this clonotype. The chain links TRBV12-3 or TRBV12-4 to TRBJ2-1, with D perhaps matching TRBD2 (7 bases). The CDR3 runs 14 residues. Trimming cost V 6 bases and J 4 bases, with 13 bases left between them. For the CDR3, the DNA is TGTGCCAGCAGCCCGGGGGGCACTTACAATGAGCAGTTCTTC. It codes for CASSPGGTYNEQFF.

This chain joins TRBV7-2 and TRBJ2-1; D tentatively fits TRBD1 or TRBD2 (5 bases each). This CDR3 has 18 amino acids. Germline CDR1 is SGHTA and CDR2 is FQGNSA. The V end lost 0 bases, the J end lost 8 bases, and 23 bases lay between the germline ends. CDR3 in amino acids: CASSLAHWDAQRKDEQFF. The CDR3, as DNA: TGTGCCAGCAGCTTAGCCCATTGGGACGCACAGCGAAAGGATGAGCAGTTCTTC.

This clonotype has ten or more counts. This chain joins TRBV20-1 and TRBJ2-7; 8 bases line up with TRBD1. Germline V CDR1 and CDR2: DFQATT, SNEGSKA (reference sequence). The CDR3 spans 17 residues. J was trimmed by 0 bases and V by 3 bases; bases with no gene match: 13. CDR3 sequence reads: CSASPLHGTGSSYEQYF. CDR3 bases: TGCAGTGCTAGCCCTCTTCACGGGACAGGATCCTCCTACGAGCAGTACTTC.

This chain connects TRBV16 to TRBJ1-2, with a tentative D call TRBD1 (6 bases). The CDR3 runs to 14 residues. Trimming stripped 0 bases from V and 5 bases from J, with 10 bases between. The germline V gene has CDR1 KGHSY and CDR2 FQNENV. CDR3 DNA: TGTGCCAGCAGCCAATCTGGACAGCAATATGGCTACACCTTC. Encoded protein: CASSQSGQQYGYTF.

This clonotype was counted many times. The chain couples TRBV7-9 to TRBJ2-1; D remains ambiguous. The CDR3 runs 10 residues. The ends were cut back, 6 bases at V and 7 bases at J, with 4 bases in the middle. Germline CDR1 and CDR2: SEHNR and FQNEAQ (reference sequence). DNA for the CDR3: TGTGCCAGCAGAGGGAATGAGCAGTTCTTC. This translates into CASRGNEQFF.

This clonotype was found a few times. This chain connects TRBV6-5 to TRBJ1-1; D might be TRBD1 (5 bases). V was shortened by 0 bases and J by 6 bases, with 8 bases between the two germline ends. Looked up from germline, CDR1 is MNHEY and CDR2 is SVGAGI. The CDR3 consists of 13 residues. The CDR3 DNA sequence: TGTGCCAGCAGTTACTCGACCAGGGCTGAAGCTTTCTTT. Its translation: CASSYSTRAEAFF.

This clonotype was observed many times. CDR3 in DNA: TGTGCCAGCTCACCGACGGTCTCCTACGAGCAGTACTTC. Its protein is CASSPTVSYEQYF. This chain uses TRBV18 with TRBJ2-7, with D unresolved. This CDR3 has 13 residues. V gave up 3 bases and J gave up 0 bases, with 6 bases separating them. Germline V gene data show CDR1 as KGHSH and CDR2 as LQKENI. Based on the CDR3 plus reference TRBV18 and TRBJ2-7, the full variable domain is NAGVMQNPRHLVRRRGQEARLRCSPMKGHSHVYWYRQLPEEGLKFMVYLQKENIIDESGMPKERFSAEFPKEGPSILRIQQVVRGDSAAYFCASSPTVSYEQYFGPGTRLTVT.

This clonotype was detected ten times or more. V and J are TRBV7-9 and TRBJ2-7, with D perhaps being TRBD1 or TRBD2 (5 bases each). The V and J ends lost 9 bases and 1 base respectively, with 13 bases between them. CDR3 length: 13 amino acids. In germline, CDR1 is SEHNR, CDR2 FQNEAQ (reference sequence). This chain's CDR3 is CASRDAYSYEQYF. In DNA, the CDR3 is TGTGCCAGTCGGGACGCCTATTCCTACGAGCAGTACTTC. Full variable domain (missing parts from reference TRBV7-9 and TRBJ2-7): DTGVSQNPRHKITKRGQNVTFRCDPISEHNRLYWYRQTLGQGPEFLTYFQNEAQLEKSRLLSDRFSAERPKGSFSTLEIQRTEQGDSAMYLCASRDAYSYEQYFGPGTRLTVT.

In its sample, this clonotype was seen many times. The J gene is TRBJ2-7, the V gene TRBV6-2 or TRBV6-3, with D unclear. V was cut by 2 bases and J by 2 bases, with 10 bases left in between. The CDR3 totals 14 residues. Germline loops: CDR1 MNHEY, CDR2 SVGEGT. The CDR3 DNA is TGTGCCAGCAGTTACGTGGGTGATACCTACGAGCAGTACTTC. This gives the protein CASSYVGDTYEQYF.

This clonotype was seen ten or more times. V usage is TRBV7-9 and J usage is TRBJ2-3; D is possibly TRBD1 (5 bases). Looked up from germline, CDR1 is SEHNR and CDR2 is FQNEAQ (reference sequence). The V end lost 5 bases, the J end lost 1 base, and 7 bases lay between the germline ends. The CDR3 loop spans 13 amino acids. CDR3 DNA sequence: TGTGCCAGCAGCCCACAGGGCACAGATACGCAGTATTTT. It specifies CASSPQGTDTQYF. Filled out from reference TRBV7-9 and TRBJ2-3, the complete variable domain reads DTGVSQNPRHKITKRGQNVTFRCDPISEHNRLYWYRQTLGQGPEFLTYFQNEAQLEKSRLLSDRFSAERPKGSFSTLEIQRTEQGDSAMYLCASSPQGTDTQYFGPGTRLTVL.

Points on this clonotype: This may be a read error: a much more frequent sequence differs by one nucleotide. The chain joins TRBV21-1 to TRBJ1-1. TRBV21-1 is deemed a pseudogene. This CDR3 region has 16 residues. The CDR3 reads CASSKEDGNNNTEAFF. CDR3 in DNA: TGTGCCAGCAGCAAAGAGGACGGGAATAATAACACTGAAGCTTTCTTT.

This clonotype was detected ten times or more. This chain connects TRBV10-3 to TRBJ2-5; 10 nucleotides line up with TRBD1. CDR3 length: 15 residues. The V segment lost 3 bases and the J segment 7 bases; nucleotides outside the gene matches: 8. Germline CDR1 and CDR2: ENHRY and SYGVKD. The CDR3 coding sequence is TGTGCCATCAGTGACGTGGGACAGGGGAAAGGGACCCAGTACTTC. It is translated as CAISDVGQGKGTQYF.

This clonotype was found many times. J is TRBJ2-2 and V is TRBV3-1; D call uncertain. The germline V and J ends were trimmed by 0 bases and 4 bases, with 6 bases remaining between them. The CDR3 is 14 residues long. Germline CDR1 reads LGHDT; CDR2 reads YNNKEL (reference sequence). The CDR3 bases are TGTGCCAGCAGCCAAGAGAGGAGCACCGGGGAGCTGTTTTTT. Amino acid sequence: CASSQERSTGELFF.

In its sample, this clonotype was seen a few times. The chain recombines TRBV7-2 with TRBJ2-3; possibly TRBD2 for D (6 bases). The CDR3 has 17 residues. Germline V lookup: CDR1 SGHTA, CDR2 FQGNSA. Trimming shortened V by 1 base and J by 2 bases, and 16 bases separated the two germline ends. The CDR3 sequence is CASSLGGLNTPTDTQYF. Written as DNA, the CDR3 is TGTGCCAGCAGCTTAGGGGGACTTAATACTCCCACAGATACGCAGTATTTT.

This clonotype has at least ten counts. This CDR3 reads CASSPGVGIFMGDEQFF. The CDR3 nucleotides are TGTGCCAGCAGCCCGGGAGTCGGGATCTTCATGGGTGATGAGCAGTTCTTC. The V call is TRBV7-9, the J call TRBJ2-1, with D possibly TRBD2 on 6 matching bases. Trimming shortened V by 5 bases and J by 8 bases, and 25 bases separated the two germline ends. The germline gives CDR1 SEHNR, CDR2 FQNEAQ (reference sequence). CDR3 length equals 17 residues.

V is TRBV7-3 and J is TRBJ2-2, with D possibly called TRBD1 or TRBD2 (5 bases each). From germline, CDR1 is SGHTA and CDR2 FQGTGA. There are 15 residues in the CDR3. V lost 5 bases and J 6 bases, leaving 16 bases between the germline ends. CDR3 sequence (DNA): TGTGCCAGCAGCCGAGGGACGGGCTCGTCCGGGGAGCTGTTTTTT. Translated, it gives CASSRGTGSSGELFF.

CDR3 in amino acids: CASSLTWGRFVDTEAFF. Here the CDR3 DNA reads TGTGCCAGCAGCTTAACGTGGGGGCGCTTCGTGGACACTGAAGCTTTCTTT. The chain employs TRBV7-2 and TRBJ1-1; weak D call: TRBD1 (6 bases). Germline CDR1 reads SGHTA; CDR2 reads FQGNSA. Trimming took off 2 bases at V and 3 bases at J, with 19 bases between the two ends. This CDR3 contains 17 residues. The full variable domain, with the rest looked up from reference TRBV7-2 and TRBJ1-1, is GAGVSQSPSNKVTEKGKDVELRCDPISGHTALYWYRQSLGQGLEFLIYFQGNSAPDKSGLPSDRFSAERTGGSVSTLTIQRTQQEDSAVYLCASSLTWGRFVDTEAFFGQGTRLTVV.

This clonotype was observed at least ten times. V gene TRBV9 combines with J gene TRBJ2-1; 9 bases line up with TRBD2. The CDR3 loop spans 18 amino acids. V was clipped by 0 bases and J by 6 bases; unmatched bases: 13. In germline, CDR1 is SGDLS, CDR2 YYNGEE. CDR3: CASSVAGWAGGPGNEQFF. CDR3 nucleotides: TGTGCCAGCAGCGTAGCAGGATGGGCGGGGGGGCCCGGCAATGAGCAGTTCTTC.

This clonotype has just a few counts. The V and J genes are TRBV5-6 and TRBJ1-1; 9 positions agree with TRBD1. In germline, CDR1 is SGHDT, CDR2 YYEEEE. The CDR3 has 17 amino acids. The junction had 11 bases not matched to a gene; V was cut back by 2 bases and J by 3 bases. As DNA, the CDR3 is TGTGCCAGCAGCTTACAGGGGGCATATGGGATAGACACTGAAGCTTTCTTT. This encodes CASSLQGAYGIDTEAFF.

This clonotype was picked up many times. The rearrangement joins TRBV28 to TRBJ2-1; TRBD1 aligns across 7 bases. Unmatched junction bases numbered 12, after V lost 3 bases and J lost 4 bases. The germline CDR1 and CDR2 sequences are MDHEN and SYDVKM. This CDR3 is built from 17 residues. CDR3 loop: CASSFILESGGYNEQFF. The CDR3 DNA sequence: TGTGCCAGCAGTTTCATCTTGGAATCAGGGGGTTACAATGAGCAGTTCTTC.

This clonotype was seen at least ten times. The J gene is TRBJ1-1, the V gene TRBV6-2 or TRBV6-3; D not certain. The CDR3 is 15 amino acids. V was trimmed by 0 bases and J by 0 bases, leaving 8 bases between them. Germline values: CDR1 MNHEY, CDR2 SVGEGT. The CDR3 reads CASSYSGGLNTEAFF. For the CDR3, the DNA is TGTGCCAGCAGTTACTCGGGCGGGTTGAACACTGAAGCTTTCTTT.

In this sample, this clonotype turned up a few times. V is TRBV12-3 or TRBV12-4 and J is TRBJ1-1, with a possible D match to TRBD1 (6 bases). Deletions cut 3 bases from V and 1 base from J, with 12 bases between. This CDR3 comprises 15 residues. The CDR3 loop reads CASSLGGSPNTEAFF. The CDR3 DNA follows: TGTGCCAGCAGTTTGGGGGGCTCGCCGAACACTGAAGCTTTCTTT.

This clonotype was seen many times. As DNA, the CDR3 is TGTGCCAGCACCCCGGCAGGGAGCAATCAGCCCCAGCATTTT. This codes for CASTPAGSNQPQHF. The chain employs TRBV27 and TRBJ1-5; D might be TRBD1 (5 bases). Germline assignment: CDR1 MNHEY and CDR2 SMNVEV (reference sequence). V was clipped by 7 bases and J by 1 base, with 11 bases between them. This CDR3 is 14 amino acids long.

This clonotype has a count of ten or more. This chain connects TRBV7-8 to TRBJ2-7; 8 bases align to TRBD2. Germline assignment: CDR1 SGHVS and CDR2 FQNEAQ. This CDR3 comprises 14 residues. V lost 1 base and J lost 5; bases outside the gene matches: 4. The CDR3 protein is CASSLVSGRDEQYF. The CDR3 region has the DNA TGTGCCAGCAGCTTAGTCAGCGGGAGAGACGAGCAGTACTTC.

This clonotype rates as medium-sized. The V gene is TRBV6-4, the J gene TRBJ2-1; perhaps TRBD1 as D (6 bases). V was trimmed by 3 bases and J by 8 bases, leaving 14 bases between them. The CDR3 is 14 amino acids. From germline, CDR1 is MRHNA and CDR2 SNTAGT. In DNA form, the CDR3 reads TGTGCCAGCAGTGAAGGGGGTCCTGGTGATGAGCAGTTCTTC. Encoded protein: CASSEGGPGDEQFF.

In its sample, this clonotype was seen many times. This chain joins TRBV9 and TRBJ2-2; TRBD2 aligns across 15 bases. This CDR3 spans 17 amino acids. J gave up 5 bases and V 5 bases, and 7 bases lay outside the gene matches. Germline loops: CDR1 SGDLS, CDR2 YYNGEE. The CDR3 nucleotides are TGTGCCAGCAGGTTGGGACTAGCGGGAGGTGAGACCGGGGAGCTGTTTTTT. Translated: CASRLGLAGGETGELFF.

The table lists this clonotype with a few counts. This chain uses TRBV29-1 with TRBJ2-6, with D perhaps TRBD2 (6 bases). The germline V gene encodes CDR1 SQVTM and CDR2 ANQGSEA. The CDR3 spans 16 residues. V was trimmed by 6 bases and J by 0 bases, leaving 15 bases between them. The CDR3 DNA reads TGCAGCGTATCCGGGGGTAGGATCTCTGGGGCCAACGTCCTGACTTTC. The encoded protein is CSVSGGRISGANVLTF.